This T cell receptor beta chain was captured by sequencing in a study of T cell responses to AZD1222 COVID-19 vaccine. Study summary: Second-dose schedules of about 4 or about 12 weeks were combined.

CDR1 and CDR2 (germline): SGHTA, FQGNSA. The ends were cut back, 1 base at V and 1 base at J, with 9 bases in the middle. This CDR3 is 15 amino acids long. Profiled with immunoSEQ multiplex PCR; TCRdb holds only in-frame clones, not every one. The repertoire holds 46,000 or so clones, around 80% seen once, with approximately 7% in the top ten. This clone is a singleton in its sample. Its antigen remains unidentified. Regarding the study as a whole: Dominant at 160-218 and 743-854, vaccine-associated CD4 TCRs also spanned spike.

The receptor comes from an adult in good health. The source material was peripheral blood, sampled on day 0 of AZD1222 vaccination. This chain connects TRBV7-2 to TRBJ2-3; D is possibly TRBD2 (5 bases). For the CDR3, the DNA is TGTGCCAGCAGCTTAGGGACTCCCCGCACAGATACGCAGTATTTT. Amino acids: CASSLGTPRTDTQYF.